This T cell receptor (beta chain) derives from a study of CD8 T cells in Susac syndrome. TCR beta was sequenced from blood CD8+ and CD4+ T cells. Random hexamers were used to reverse transcribe an amount of roughly 0.45 to 1 ug RNA. Amplification of TCR beta CDR3 by immunoSEQ multiplex PCR spanned 54 Vbeta and 13 Jbeta. TCRdb reanalysed the immunoSEQ multiplex PCR reads using MiXCR and keeps one entry per CDR3 protein. The sample holds about 210,000 distinct CDR3 sequences, about 96% seen once. Sequencing was done on a sample of CD4+ T cells from PBMCs. The TCR comes from a human donor with multiple sclerosis.

The CDR3 loop is CAWSAGAGGGYTF. CDR3 coding DNA: TGTGCCTGGAGTGCAGGCGCGGGGGGTGGCTACACCTTC. J is TRBJ1-2 and V is TRBV30; a possible D gene is TRBD1 (5 bases). Germline loops: CDR1 GTSNPN, CDR2 SVGIG (reference sequence). V lost 1 base, J lost 7 bases, and 13 bases lay in between. The CDR3 has 13 residues.